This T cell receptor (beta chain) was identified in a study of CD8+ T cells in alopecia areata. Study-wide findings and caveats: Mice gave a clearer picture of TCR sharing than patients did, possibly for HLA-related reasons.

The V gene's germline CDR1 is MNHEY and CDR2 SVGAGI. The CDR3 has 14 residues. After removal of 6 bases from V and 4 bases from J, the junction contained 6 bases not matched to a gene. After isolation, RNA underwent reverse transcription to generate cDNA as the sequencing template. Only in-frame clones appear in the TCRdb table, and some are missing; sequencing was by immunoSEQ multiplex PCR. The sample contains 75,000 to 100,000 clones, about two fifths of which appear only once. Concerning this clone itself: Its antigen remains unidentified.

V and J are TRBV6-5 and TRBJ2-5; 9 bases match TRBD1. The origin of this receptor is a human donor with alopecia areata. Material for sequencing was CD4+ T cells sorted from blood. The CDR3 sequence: CASRRDRGIETQYF. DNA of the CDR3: TGTGCCAGCAGGCGCGACAGGGGGATAGAGACCCAGTACTTC.